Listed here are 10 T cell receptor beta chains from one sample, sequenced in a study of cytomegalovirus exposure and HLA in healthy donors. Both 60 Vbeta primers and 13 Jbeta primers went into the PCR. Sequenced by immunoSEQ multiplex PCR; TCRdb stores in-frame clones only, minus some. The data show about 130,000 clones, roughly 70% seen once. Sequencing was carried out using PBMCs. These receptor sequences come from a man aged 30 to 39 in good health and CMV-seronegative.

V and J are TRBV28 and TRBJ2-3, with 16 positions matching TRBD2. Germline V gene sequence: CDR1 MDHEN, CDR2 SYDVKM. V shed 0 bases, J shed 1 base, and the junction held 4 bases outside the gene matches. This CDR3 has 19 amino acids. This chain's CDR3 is CASSLWGTSGRVGTDTQYF. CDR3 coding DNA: TGTGCCAGCAGTTTATGGGGGACTAGCGGGAGGGTCGGCACAGATACGCAGTATTTT.

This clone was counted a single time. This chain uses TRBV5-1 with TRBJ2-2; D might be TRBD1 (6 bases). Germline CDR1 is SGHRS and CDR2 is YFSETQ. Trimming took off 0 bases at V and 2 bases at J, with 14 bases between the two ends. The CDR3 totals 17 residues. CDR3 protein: CASSLEQGNSNTGELFF. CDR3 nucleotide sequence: TGCGCCAGCAGCTTGGAACAGGGTAATTCAAACACCGGGGAGCTGTTTTTT.

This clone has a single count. The CDR3 DNA is TGTGCCAGCAGTTTCCCGGGACAGGGGCCCTACGAGCAGTACTTC. Amino acid sequence: CASSFPGQGPYEQYF. The chain couples TRBV28 to TRBJ2-7; the match to TRBD1 covers 10 bases. Germline assignment: CDR1 MDHEN and CDR2 SYDVKM. V was clipped by 3 bases and J by 2 bases; unmatched bases: 4. The CDR3 extends over 15 amino acids.

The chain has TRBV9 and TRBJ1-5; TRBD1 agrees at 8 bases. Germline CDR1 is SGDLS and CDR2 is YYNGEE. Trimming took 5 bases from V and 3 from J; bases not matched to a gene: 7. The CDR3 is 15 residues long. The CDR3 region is CASSGQGRTNQPQHF. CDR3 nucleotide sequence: TGTGCCAGCAGTGGACAGGGCCGCACCAATCAGCCCCAGCATTTT.

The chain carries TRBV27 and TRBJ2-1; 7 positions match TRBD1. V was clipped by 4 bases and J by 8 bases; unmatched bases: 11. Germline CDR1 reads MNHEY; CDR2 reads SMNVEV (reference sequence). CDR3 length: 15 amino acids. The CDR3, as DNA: TGTGCCAGCAGTTCCCTGACAGGGCAATCGGATGAGCAGTTCTTC. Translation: CASSSLTGQSDEQFF.

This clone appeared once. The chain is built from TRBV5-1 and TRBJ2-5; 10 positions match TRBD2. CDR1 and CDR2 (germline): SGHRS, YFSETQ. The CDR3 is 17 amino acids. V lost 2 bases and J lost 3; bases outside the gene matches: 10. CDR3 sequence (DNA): TGCGCCAGCAGCTTTCAAACTAGCGGGACCGGCGAAGAGACCCAGTACTTC. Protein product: CASSFQTSGTGEETQYF.

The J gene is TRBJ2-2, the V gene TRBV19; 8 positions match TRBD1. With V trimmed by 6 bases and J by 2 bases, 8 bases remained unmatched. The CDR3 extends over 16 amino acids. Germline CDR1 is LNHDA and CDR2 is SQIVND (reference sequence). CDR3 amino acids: CASSLFGTGNTGELFF. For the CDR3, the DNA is TGTGCCAGTAGCCTCTTTGGGACAGGCAACACCGGGGAGCTGTTTTTT.

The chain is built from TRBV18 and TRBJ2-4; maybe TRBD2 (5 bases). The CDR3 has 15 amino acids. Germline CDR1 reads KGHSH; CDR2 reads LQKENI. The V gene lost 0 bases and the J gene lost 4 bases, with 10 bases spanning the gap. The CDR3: CASSPPGSIKNIQYF. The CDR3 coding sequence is TGTGCCAGCTCACCACCGGGGAGCATAAAAAACATTCAGTACTTC.

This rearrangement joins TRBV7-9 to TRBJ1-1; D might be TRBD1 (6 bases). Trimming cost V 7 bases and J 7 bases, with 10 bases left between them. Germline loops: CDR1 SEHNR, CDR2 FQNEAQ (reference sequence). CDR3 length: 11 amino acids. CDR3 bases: TGTGCCAGCACCCGGACAGATGAAGCTTTCTTT. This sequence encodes CASTRTDEAFF.

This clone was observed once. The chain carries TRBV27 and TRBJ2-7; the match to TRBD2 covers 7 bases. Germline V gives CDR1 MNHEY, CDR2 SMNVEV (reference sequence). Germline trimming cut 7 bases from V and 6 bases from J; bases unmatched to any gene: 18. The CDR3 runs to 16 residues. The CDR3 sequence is CASTRGVLAPGSEQYF. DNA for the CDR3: TGTGCCAGCACCCGGGGGGTTTTGGCCCCGGGAAGCGAGCAGTACTTC.